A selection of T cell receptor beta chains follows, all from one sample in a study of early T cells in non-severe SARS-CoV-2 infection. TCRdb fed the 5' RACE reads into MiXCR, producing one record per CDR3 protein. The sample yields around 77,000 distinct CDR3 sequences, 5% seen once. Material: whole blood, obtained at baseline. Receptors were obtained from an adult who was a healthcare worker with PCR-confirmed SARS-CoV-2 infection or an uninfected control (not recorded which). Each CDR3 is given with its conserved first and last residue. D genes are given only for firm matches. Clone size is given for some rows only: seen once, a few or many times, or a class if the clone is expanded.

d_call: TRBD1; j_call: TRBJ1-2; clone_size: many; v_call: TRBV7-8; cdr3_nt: TGTGCCAGCAGCGAGACAGGGGTTAACCCTCCTAACTATGGCTACACCTTC; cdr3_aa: CASSETGVNPPNYGYTF
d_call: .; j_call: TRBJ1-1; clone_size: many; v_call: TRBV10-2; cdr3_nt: TGCGCCAGCAGTGAGTCAGGAGGCCCTGAAGCTTTCTTT; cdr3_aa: CASSESGGPEAFF
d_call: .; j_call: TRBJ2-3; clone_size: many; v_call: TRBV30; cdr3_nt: TGTGCCTGGAGTGTAGGGCTAGCGCCAGATACGCAGTATTTT; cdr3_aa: CAWSVGLAPDTQYF
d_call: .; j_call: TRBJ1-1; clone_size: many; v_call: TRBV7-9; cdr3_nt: TGTGCCAGCAGCAACTCGGACACTGAAGCTTTCTTT; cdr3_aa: CASSNSDTEAFF
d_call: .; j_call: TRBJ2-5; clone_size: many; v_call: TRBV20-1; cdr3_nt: TGCAGTGCGAACCGGGACGGCCAAGAGACCCAGTACTTC; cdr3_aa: CSANRDGQETQYF
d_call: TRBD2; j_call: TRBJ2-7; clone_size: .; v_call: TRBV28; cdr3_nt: TGTGCCAGCAGTTCCCTCCCAGCGGGAGAATACGAGCAGTACTTC; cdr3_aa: CASSSLPAGEYEQYF
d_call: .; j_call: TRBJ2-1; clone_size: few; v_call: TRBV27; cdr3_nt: TGTGCCAGCAGTAGAGGTCCACCGGAAAAATTCCCCTACAATGAGCAGTTCTTC; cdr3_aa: CASSRGPPEKFPYNEQFF
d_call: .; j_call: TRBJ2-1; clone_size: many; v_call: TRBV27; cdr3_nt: TGTGCCAGCAGTCCACAGGGACCGATGAAGCAGTTCTTC; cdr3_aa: CASSPQGPMKQFF
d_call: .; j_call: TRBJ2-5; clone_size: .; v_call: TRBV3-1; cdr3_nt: TGTGCCAGCAGCCAAGCCACAGCGGCCTCCCAAGAGACCCAGTACTTC; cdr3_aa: CASSQATAASQETQYF
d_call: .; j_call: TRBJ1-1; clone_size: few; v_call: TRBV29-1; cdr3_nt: TGCAGCGTTGAATTCGGGGGGAAGGGGGACACTGAAGCTTTCTTT; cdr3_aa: CSVEFGGKGDTEAFF
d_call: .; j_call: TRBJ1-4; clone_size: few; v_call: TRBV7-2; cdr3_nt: TGTGCCAGCAGCTCCCGGACAGCCGAGAATGAAAAACTGTTTTTT; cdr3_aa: CASSSRTAENEKLFF
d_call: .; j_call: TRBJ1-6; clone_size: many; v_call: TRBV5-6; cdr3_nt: TGTGCCAGCAGCCTCAGTGAGATGAATAATTCACCCCTCCACTTT; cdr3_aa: CASSLSEMNNSPLHF
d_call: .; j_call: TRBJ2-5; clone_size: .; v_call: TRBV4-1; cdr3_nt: TGCGCCAGCAGCCAAGATCGAGACGAACCGAAGCAGACCCAGTACTTC; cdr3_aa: CASSQDRDEPKQTQYF
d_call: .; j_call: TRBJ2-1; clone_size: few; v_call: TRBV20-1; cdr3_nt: TGCAGTGCTGTGCGGGACACCCGATACAATGAGCAGTTCTTC; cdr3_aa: CSAVRDTRYNEQFF
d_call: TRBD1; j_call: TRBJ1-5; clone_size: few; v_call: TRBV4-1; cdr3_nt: TGCGCCAGCAGCCAAGTATTCTTTGCGACAGGGAAAGGTCTCAATCAGCCCCAGCATTTT; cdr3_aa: CASSQVFFATGKGLNQPQHF
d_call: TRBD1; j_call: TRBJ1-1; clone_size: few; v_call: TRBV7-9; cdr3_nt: TGTGCCAGCAGCTTAGGCGGGACAGGGGGAACTGAAGCTTTCTTT; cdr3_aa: CASSLGGTGGTEAFF
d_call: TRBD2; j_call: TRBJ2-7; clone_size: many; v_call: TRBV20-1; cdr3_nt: TGCAGTGCAAGACTAGCGGGAGCCTACGAGCAGTACTTC; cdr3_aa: CSARLAGAYEQYF
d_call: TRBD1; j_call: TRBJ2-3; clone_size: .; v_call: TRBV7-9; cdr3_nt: TGTGCCAGCAGTCCAGGGGGACCCGGTGGCACAGATACGCAGTATTTT; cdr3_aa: CASSPGGPGGTDTQYF
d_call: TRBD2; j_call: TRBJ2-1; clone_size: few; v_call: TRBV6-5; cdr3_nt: TGTGCCAGCAGTTCTAGCGGGAGAGCGGGGAATGAGCAGTTCTTC; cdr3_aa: CASSSSGRAGNEQFF
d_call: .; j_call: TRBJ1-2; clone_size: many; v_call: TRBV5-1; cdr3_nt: TGCGCCAGCAGCTTGGCTGGGAGCGGGGAGACCTTC; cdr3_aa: CASSLAGSGETF
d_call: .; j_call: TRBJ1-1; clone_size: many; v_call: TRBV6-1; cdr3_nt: TGTGCCAGCAGTGAAGCAAGGAGAGGGACCACTGAAGCTTTCTTT; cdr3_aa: CASSEARRGTTEAFF
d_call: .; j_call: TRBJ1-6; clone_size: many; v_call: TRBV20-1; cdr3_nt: TGCAGTGCTAGAGGGCCACCTATGAATTCACCCCTCCACTTT; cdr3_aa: CSARGPPMNSPLHF
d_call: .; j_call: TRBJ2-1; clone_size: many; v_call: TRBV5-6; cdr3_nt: TGTGCCAGCAGCTTGGACGTCTCTTTATCCAATGGGCAGTTCTTC; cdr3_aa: CASSLDVSLSNGQFF
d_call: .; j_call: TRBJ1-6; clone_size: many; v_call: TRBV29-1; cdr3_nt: TGCAGCGTTGGAGACTACTCACCCCTCCACTTT; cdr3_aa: CSVGDYSPLHF
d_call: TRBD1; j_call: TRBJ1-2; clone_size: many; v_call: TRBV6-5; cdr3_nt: TGTGCCAGCAGAGGGACAGGCCGTCTATATGGCTACACCTTC; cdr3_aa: CASRGTGRLYGYTF
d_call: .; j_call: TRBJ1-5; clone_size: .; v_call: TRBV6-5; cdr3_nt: TGTGCCAGCAGCCGGTCCCCCTTCAATCAGCCCCAGCATTTT; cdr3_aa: CASSRSPFNQPQHF
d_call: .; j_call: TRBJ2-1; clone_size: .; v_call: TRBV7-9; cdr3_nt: TGTGCCAGCAGCCCACCCATGCATGGAGGGTATGAGCAGTTCTTC; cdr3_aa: CASSPPMHGGYEQFF
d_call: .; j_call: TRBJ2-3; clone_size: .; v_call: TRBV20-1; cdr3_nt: TGCAGTGCTAGATCCCGGTCGGGGGAGCCGCAGTATTTT; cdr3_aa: CSARSRSGEPQYF
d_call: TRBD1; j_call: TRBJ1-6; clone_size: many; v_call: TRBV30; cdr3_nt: TGTGCCTGGAGTCTAGGTGCGGACAGGAGGCCTGGGGGAGCCCTCCACTTT; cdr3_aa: CAWSLGADRRPGGALHF
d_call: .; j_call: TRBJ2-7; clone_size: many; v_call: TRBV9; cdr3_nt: TGTGCCAGCCCCCTGGGTGGAGCAGGGAAAGTCCACGAGCAGTACTTC; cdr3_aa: CASPLGGAGKVHEQYF
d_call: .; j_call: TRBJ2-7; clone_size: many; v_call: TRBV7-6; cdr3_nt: TGTGCCAGCAGCCCTACGACCGTCCGGACCGGCGAGCAGTACTTC; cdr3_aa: CASSPTTVRTGEQYF
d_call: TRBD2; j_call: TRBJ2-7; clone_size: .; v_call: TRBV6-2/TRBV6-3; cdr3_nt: TGTGCCAGCAGTTATGGAGCGGGAGCTCCGTCCTACGAGCAGTACTTC; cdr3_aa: CASSYGAGAPSYEQYF
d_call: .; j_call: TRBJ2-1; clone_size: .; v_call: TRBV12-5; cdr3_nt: TGTGCTAGTGGTTCCCGGGGGAATGAGCAGTTCTTC; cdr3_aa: CASGSRGNEQFF
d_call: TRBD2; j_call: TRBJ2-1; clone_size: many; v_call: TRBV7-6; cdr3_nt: TGTGCCAGCAGCTTCGCGGGGGGTACTGGCTACAATGAGCAGTTCTTC; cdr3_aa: CASSFAGGTGYNEQFF
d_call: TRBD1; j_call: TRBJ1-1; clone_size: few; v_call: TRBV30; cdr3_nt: TGTGCCTGGAGTTGGACAGGGGAAGCTTTCTTT; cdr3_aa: CAWSWTGEAFF
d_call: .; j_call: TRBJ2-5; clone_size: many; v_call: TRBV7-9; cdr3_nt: TGTGCCAGCAGCTTAGTGGGGCAGTTCCAAGAGACCCAGTACTTC; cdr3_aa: CASSLVGQFQETQYF
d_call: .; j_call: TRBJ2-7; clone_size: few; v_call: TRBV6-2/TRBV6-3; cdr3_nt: TGTGCCAGCTGGGACGGACCCCTATACGAGCAGTACTTC; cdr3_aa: CASWDGPLYEQYF
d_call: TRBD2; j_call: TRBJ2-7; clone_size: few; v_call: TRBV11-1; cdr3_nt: TGTGCCAGCACCATACTAGCGGGAGTCTCCTACGAGCAGTACTTC; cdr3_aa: CASTILAGVSYEQYF
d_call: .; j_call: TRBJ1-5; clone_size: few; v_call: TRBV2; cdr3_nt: TGTGCCAGCACCCTTGGAGGACAGTTCAATCAGCCCCAGCATTTT; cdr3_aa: CASTLGGQFNQPQHF
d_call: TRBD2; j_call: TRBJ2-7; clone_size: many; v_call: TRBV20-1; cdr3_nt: TGCAGTGCCCGAAGGCTCGGGCGGGAGAACGAGCAGTACTTC; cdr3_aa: CSARRLGRENEQYF
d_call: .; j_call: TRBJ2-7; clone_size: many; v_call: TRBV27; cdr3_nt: TGTGCCAGCAGGGACAGTTCCTACGAGCAGTACTTC; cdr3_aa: CASRDSSYEQYF
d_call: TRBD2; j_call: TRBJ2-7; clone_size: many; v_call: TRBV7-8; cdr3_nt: TGTGCCAGCAGCCTCAAGGTCTTGGGGACTAGCGGGTACGAGCAGTACTTC; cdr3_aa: CASSLKVLGTSGYEQYF
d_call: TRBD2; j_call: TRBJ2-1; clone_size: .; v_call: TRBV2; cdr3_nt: TGTGCCAGCAGGAAACTAGCGGCTAGTTACAATGAGCAGTTCTTC; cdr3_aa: CASRKLAASYNEQFF
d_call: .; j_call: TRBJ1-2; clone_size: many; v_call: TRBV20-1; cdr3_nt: TGCAGTGCTCCATCCGGGACAAATACTTATGGCTACACCTTC; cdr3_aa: CSAPSGTNTYGYTF
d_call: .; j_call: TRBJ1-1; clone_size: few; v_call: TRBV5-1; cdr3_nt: TGCGCCAGCAGCTTGGCCGGAGGGGGAGAAGCTGAAGCTTTCTTT; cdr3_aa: CASSLAGGGEAEAFF
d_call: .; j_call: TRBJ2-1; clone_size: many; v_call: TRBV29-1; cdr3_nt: TGCAGCGTTGACGAGGGGTCCTACAATGAGCAGTTCTTC; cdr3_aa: CSVDEGSYNEQFF
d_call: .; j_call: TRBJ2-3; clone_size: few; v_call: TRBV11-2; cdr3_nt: TGTGCCAGCAGCTTACGGCGGGACCTCACAGATACGCAGTATTTT; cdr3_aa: CASSLRRDLTDTQYF
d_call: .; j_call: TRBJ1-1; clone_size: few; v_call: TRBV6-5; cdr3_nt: TGTGCCAGCTGCCTAGGGCAGGGAGGAACTGAAGCTTTCTTT; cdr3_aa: CASCLGQGGTEAFF
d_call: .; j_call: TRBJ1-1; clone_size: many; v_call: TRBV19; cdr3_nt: TGTGCCAGTAGTATTCCGGCAGGGCGAGGGAACACTGAAGCTTTCTTT; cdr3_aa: CASSIPAGRGNTEAFF
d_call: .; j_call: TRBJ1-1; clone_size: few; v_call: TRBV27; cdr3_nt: TGTGCCAGCAGTCCCCCCCGGACTCGGATGAACACTGAAGCTTTCTTT; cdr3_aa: CASSPPRTRMNTEAFF
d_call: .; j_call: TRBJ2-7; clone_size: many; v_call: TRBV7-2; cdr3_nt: TGTGCCAGCAGCTTAGAGGTCCAAAGGTCCTACGAGCAGTACTTC; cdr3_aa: CASSLEVQRSYEQYF
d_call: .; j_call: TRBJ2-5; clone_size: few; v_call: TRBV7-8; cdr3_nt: TGTGCCAGCAGCTTAGGGAGCTGGACATACCAAGAGACCCAGTACTTC; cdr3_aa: CASSLGSWTYQETQYF
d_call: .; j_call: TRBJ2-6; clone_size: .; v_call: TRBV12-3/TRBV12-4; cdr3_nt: TGTGCCAGCACCCTGACAGCCTCTGGGGCCAACGTCCTGACTTTC; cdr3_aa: CASTLTASGANVLTF
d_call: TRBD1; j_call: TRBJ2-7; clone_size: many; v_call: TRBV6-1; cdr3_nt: TGTGCCAGTCGGACGGGACAGGACTACGAGCAGTACTTC; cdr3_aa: CASRTGQDYEQYF